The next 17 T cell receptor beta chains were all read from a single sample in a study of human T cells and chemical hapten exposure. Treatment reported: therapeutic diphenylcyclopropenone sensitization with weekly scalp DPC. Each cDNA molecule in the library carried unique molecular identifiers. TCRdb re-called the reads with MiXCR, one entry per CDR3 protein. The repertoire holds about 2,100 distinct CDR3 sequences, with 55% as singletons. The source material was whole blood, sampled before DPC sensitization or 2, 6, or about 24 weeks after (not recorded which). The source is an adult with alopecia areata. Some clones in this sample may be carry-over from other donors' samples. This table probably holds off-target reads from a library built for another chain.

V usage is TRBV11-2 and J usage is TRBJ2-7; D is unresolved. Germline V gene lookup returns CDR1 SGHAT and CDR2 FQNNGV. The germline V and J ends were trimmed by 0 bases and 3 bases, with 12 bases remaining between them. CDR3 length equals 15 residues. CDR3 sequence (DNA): TGTGCCAGCAGCTTAGATGGGAACGGCTACTACGAGCAGTACTTC. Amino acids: CASSLDGNGYYEQYF.

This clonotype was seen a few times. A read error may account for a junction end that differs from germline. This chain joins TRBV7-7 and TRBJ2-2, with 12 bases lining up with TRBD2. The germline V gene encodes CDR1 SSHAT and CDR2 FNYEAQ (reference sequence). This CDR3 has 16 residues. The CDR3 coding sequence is TGTGCTAGCAGAAAACTAGCGGGAGGCATGACCGGGGAGCTGTTTTTT. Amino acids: CASRKLAGGMTGELFF. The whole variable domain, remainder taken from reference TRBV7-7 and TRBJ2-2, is GAGVSQSPRYKVTKRGQDVTLRCDPISSHATLYWYQQALGQGPEFLTYFNYEAQPDKSGLPSDRFSAERPEGSISTLTIQRTEQRDSAMYRCASRKLAGGMTGELFFGEGSRLTVL.

The CDR3 region has the DNA TGTGCCAGCCGCGGACTAGAAGGTGAAGGAGATACGCAGTATTTT. Translated, it gives CASRGLEGEGDTQYF. The V call is TRBV2, the J call TRBJ2-3, with 7 bases that match TRBD2. V lost 8 bases to trimming and J lost 5 bases; unmatched junction nucleotides: 13. Germline CDR1 reads SNHLY; CDR2 reads FYNNEI. The CDR3 spans 15 residues.

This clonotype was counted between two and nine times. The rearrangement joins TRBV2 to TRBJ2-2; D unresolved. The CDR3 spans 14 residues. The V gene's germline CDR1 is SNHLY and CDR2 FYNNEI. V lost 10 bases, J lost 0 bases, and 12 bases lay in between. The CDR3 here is CATVGRTNTGELFF. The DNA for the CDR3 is TGTGCCACCGTCGGGCGAACGAACACCGGGGAGCTGTTTTTT. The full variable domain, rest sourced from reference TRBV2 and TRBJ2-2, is EPEVTQTPSHQVTQMGQEVILRCVPISNHLYFYWYRQILGQKVEFLVSFYNNEISEKSEIFDDQFSVERPDGSNFTLKIRSTKLEDSAMYFCATVGRTNTGELFFGEGSRLTVL.

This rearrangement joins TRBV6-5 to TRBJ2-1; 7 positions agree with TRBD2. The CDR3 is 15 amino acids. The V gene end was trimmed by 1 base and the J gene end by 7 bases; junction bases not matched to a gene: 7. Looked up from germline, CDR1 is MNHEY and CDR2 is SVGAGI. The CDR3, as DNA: TGTGCCAGCAGTTACTTCGCGGGAGACGGGAATGAGCAGTTCTTC. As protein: CASSYFAGDGNEQFF.

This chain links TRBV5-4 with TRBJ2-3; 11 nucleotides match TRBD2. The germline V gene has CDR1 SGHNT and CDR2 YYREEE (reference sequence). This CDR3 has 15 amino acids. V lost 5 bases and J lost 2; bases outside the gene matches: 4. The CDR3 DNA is TGTGCCAGCAGTTTAGCGGGAGGGGCCACAGATACGCAGTATTTT. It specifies CASSLAGGATDTQYF.

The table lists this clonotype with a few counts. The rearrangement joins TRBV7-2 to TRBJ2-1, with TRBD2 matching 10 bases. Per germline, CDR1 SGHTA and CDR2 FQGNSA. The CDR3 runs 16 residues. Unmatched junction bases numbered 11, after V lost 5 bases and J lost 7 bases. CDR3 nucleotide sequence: TGTGCCAGCAGCCCGATAGCTAGCGGGAGTGGAAATGAGCAGTTCTTC. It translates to CASSPIASGSGNEQFF.

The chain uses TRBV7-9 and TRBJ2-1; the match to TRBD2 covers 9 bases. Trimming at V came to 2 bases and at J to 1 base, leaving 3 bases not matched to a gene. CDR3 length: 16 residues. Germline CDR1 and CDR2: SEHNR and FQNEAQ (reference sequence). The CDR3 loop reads CASSLLAGTSYNEQFF. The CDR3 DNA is TGTGCCAGCAGCTTACTAGCGGGAACTTCCTACAATGAGCAGTTCTTC.

The CDR3: CASSLRATGEIYEQYF. DNA of the CDR3: TGTGCCAGCAGTTTACGGGCGACAGGGGAAATCTACGAGCAGTACTTC. The chain combines TRBV12-3 or TRBV12-4 with TRBJ2-7, with 8 bases lining up with TRBD1. V lost 2 bases, J lost 3 bases, and 9 bases stayed unmatched. This CDR3 is 16 amino acids long.

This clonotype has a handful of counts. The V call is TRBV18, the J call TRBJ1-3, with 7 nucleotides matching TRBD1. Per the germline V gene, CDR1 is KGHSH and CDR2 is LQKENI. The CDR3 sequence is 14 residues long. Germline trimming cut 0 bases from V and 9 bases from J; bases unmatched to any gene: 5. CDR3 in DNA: TGTGCCAGCTCACCACCTACAGGGGTGGTCACCATATATTTT. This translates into CASSPPTGVVTIYF. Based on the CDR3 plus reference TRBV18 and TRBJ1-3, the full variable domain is NAGVMQNPRHLVRRRGQEARLRCSPMKGHSHVYWYRQLPEEGLKFMVYLQKENIIDESGMPKERFSAEFPKEGPSILRIQQVVRGDSAAYFCASSPPTGVVTIYFGEGSWLTVV.

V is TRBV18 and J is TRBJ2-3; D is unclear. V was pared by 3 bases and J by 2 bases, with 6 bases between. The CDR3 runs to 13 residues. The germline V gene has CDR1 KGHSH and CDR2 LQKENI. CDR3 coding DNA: TGTGCCAGCTCACCCCAACCCACAGATACGCAGTATTTT. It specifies CASSPQPTDTQYF.

For the CDR3, the DNA is TGTGCCAGCAGCTTAGTAAGGATCTCCTACGAGCAGTACTTC. It specifies CASSLVRISYEQYF. J is TRBJ2-7 and V is TRBV11-2; D remains unclear. The V gene's germline CDR1 is SGHAT and CDR2 FQNNGV. The length of the CDR3 is 14 residues. The V end was cut by 1 base, the J end by 0 bases, with 7 bases between.

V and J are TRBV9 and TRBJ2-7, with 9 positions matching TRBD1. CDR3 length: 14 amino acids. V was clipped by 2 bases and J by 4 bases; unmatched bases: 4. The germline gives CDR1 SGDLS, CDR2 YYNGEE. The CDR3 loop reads CASSVEDRGYEQYF. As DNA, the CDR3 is TGTGCCAGCAGCGTCGAGGACAGGGGTTACGAGCAGTACTTC.

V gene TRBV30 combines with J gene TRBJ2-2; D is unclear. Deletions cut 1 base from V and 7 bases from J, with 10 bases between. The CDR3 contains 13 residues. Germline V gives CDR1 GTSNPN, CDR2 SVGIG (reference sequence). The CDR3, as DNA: TGTGCCTGGAGTGGTGCTCGGGTCGGGGAGCTGTTTTTT. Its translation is CAWSGARVGELFF.

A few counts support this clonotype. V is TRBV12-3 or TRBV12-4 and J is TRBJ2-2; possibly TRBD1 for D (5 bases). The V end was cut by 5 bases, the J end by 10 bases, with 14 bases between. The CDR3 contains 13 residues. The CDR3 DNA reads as TGTGCCAGCAGTACGATCAGGGCACTGGAGCTGTTTTTT. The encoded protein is CASSTIRALELFF.

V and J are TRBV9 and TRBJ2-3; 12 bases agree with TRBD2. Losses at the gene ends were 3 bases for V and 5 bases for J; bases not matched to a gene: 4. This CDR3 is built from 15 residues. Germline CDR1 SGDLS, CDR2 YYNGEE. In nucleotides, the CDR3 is TGTGCCAGCAGCGCCAGACTAGCGGGAGTAGATACGCAGTATTTT. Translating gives CASSARLAGVDTQYF.

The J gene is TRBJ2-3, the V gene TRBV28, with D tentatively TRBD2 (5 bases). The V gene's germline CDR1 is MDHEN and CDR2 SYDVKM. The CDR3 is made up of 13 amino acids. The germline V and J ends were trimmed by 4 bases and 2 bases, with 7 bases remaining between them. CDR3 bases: TGTGCCAGCAGTTGGACTGTCACAGATACGCAGTATTTT. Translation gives CASSWTVTDTQYF.